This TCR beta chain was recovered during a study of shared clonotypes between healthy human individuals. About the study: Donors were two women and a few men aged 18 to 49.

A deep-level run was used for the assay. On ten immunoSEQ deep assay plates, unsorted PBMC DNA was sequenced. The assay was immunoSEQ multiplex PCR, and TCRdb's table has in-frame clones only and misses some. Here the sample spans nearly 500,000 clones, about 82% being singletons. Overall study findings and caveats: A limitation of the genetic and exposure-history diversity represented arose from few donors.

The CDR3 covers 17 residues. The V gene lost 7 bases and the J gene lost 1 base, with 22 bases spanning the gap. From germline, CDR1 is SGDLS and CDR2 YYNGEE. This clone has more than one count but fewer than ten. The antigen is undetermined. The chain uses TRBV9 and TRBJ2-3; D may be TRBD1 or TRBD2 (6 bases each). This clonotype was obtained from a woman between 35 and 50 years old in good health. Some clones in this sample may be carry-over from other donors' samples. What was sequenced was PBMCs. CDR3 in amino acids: CASGRRAIRGGTDTQYF. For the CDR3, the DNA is TGTGCCAGCGGTCGGCGCGCGATAAGGGGGGGCACAGATACGCAGTATTTT. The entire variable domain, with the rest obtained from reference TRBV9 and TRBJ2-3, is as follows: DSGVTQTPKHLITATGQRVTLRCSPRSGDLSVYWYQQSLDQGLQFLIQYYNGEERAKGNILERFSAQQFPDLHSELNLSSLELGDSALYFCASGRRAIRGGTDTQYFGPGTRLTVL.